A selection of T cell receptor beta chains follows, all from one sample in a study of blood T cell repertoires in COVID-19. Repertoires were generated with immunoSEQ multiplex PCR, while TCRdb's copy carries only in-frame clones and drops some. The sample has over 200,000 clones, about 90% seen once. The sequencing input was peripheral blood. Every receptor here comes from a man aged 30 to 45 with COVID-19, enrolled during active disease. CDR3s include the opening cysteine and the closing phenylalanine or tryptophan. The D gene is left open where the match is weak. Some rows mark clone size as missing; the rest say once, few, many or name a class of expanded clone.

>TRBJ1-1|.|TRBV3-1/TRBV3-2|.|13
CASSQETRGRGYF
TGTGCCAGCAGCCAAGAGACCCGGGGGAGGGGGTACTTT
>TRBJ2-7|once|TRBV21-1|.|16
CASSRRDRGHGYEQYF
TGTGCCAGCAGCAGACGGGACAGGGGTCACGGCTACGAGCAGTACTTC
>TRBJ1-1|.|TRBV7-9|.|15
CASSLGRERNTEAFF
TGTGCCAGCAGCTTAGGTAGAGAGAGAAACACTGAAGCTTTCTTT
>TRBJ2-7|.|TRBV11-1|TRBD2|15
CASSLGLAETYEQYF
TGTGCCAGCAGCTTAGGGCTAGCGGAAACCTACGAGCAGTACTTC
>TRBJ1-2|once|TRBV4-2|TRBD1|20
CASSQQTGDRPTLVNYGYTF
TGTGCCAGCAGCCAACAAACTGGGGACAGGCCCACTCTAGTTAACTATGGCTACACCTTC
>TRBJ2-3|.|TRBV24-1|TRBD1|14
CATSATDRADTQYF
TGTGCCACCAGTGCCACGGACAGGGCTGATACGCAGTATTTT
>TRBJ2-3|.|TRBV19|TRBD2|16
CASSIDGTSGADTQYF
TGTGCCAGTAGTATAGATGGGACTAGCGGGGCTGATACGCAGTATTTT
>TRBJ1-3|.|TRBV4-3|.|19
CASSPTAPMTDLSGNTIYF
TGCGCCAGCAGCCCGACGGCCCCAATGACAGATCTCTCTGGAAACACCATATATTTT
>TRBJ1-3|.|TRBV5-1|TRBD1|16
CASSLAGQGFGNTIYF
TGCGCCAGCAGCTTGGCGGGACAGGGCTTTGGAAACACCATATATTTT
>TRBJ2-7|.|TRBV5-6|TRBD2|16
CASSLGLAGNLYEQYF
TGTGCCAGCAGCTTGGGACTAGCGGGAAACCTCTACGAGCAGTACTTC
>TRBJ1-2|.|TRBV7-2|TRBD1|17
CASSLPRTGQDNYGYTF
TGTGCCAGCAGCTTACCGCGAACGGGACAGGATAACTATGGCTACACCTTC
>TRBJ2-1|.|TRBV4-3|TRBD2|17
CASSQDRASGGTREQFF
TGCGCCAGCAGCCAAGATAGGGCTAGCGGGGGGACCCGCGAGCAGTTCTTC
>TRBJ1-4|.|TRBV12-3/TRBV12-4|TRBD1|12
CASRDRGEKLFF
TGTGCCAGCCGGGACAGGGGGGAAAAACTGTTTTTT
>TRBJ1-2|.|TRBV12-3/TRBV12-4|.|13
CASSFRVFTGYTF
TGTGCCAGCAGTTTTCGGGTTTTTACTGGCTACACCTTC
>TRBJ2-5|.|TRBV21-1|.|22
CASSSQKYPGTGGYSRQETQYF
TGTGCCAGCAGCTCTCAAAAATACCCTGGGACAGGGGGATATAGTAGGCAAGAGACCCAGTACTTC
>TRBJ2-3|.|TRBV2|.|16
CASSEAPSTSTDTQYF
TGTGCCAGCAGTGAAGCCCCTTCTACTAGCACAGATACGCAGTATTTT
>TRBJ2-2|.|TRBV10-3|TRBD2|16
CAISERAGGPTGELFF
TGTGCCATCAGTGAACGAGCGGGGGGGCCAACCGGGGAGCTGTTTTTT
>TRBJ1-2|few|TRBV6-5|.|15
CASSTPGRRDYGYTF
TGTGCCAGCAGCACGCCGGGAAGGAGGGACTATGGCTACACCTTC
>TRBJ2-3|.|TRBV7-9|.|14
CASSSWTETDTQYF
TGTGCCAGCAGCTCCTGGACAGAAACAGATACGCAGTATTTT
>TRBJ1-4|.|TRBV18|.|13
CASSPTGNEKLFF
TGTGCCAGCTCACCGACCGGGAATGAAAAACTGTTTTTT
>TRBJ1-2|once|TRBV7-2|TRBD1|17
CASSLAWDRGREHGYTF
TGTGCCAGCAGCTTAGCATGGGACAGGGGGCGCGAACATGGCTACACCTTC
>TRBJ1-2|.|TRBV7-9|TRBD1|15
CASSTPGQGANGYTF
TGTGCCAGCAGCACACCGGGACAGGGGGCCAACGGCTACACCTTC
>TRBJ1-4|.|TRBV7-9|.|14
CASSLLQTNEKLFF
TGTGCCAGCAGCTTACTGCAGACTAATGAAAAACTGTTTTTT
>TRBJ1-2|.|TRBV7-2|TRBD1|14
CASSLVGRGKDYTF
TGTGCCAGCAGCTTAGTAGGCAGGGGGAAAGACTACACCTTC
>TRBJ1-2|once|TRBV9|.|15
CASSVTHQGIYGYTF
TGTGCCAGCAGCGTAACCCACCAGGGGATCTATGGCTACACCTTC
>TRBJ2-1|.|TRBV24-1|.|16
CATSDRTATTYNEQFF
TGTGCCACCAGTGATAGGACAGCAACTACCTACAATGAGCAGTTCTTC
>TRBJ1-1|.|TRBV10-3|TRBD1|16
CAISESNVGGQGAAFF
TGTGCCATCAGTGAGTCAAACGTAGGGGGACAGGGGGCAGCTTTCTTT
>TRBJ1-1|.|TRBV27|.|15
CASSYQGSSYTEAFF
TGTGCCAGCAGTTACCAGGGGAGTTCCTACACTGAAGCTTTCTTT
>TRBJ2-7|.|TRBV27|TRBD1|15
CASTTHGTGAYEQYF
TGTGCCAGCACCACCCACGGGACAGGGGCCTACGAGCAGTACTTC
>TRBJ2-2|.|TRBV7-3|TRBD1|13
CASSGQGAGELFF
TGTGCCAGCAGCGGACAGGGAGCCGGGGAGCTGTTTTTT
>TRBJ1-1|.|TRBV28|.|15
CASSFSDRWNTEAFF
TGTGCCAGCAGTTTTAGCGACAGGTGGAACACTGAAGCTTTCTTT
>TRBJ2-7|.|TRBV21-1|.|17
CASSKLPGQVFPYEQYF
TGTGCCAGCAGCAAACTACCGGGACAGGTCTTCCCCTACGAGCAGTACTTC
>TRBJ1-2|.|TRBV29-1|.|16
CSVEDVAGFQDYGYTF
TGCAGCGTTGAAGATGTGGCAGGGTTTCAGGACTATGGCTACACCTTC
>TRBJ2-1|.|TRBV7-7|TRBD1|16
CASSHQPGQGLNEQFF
TGTGCCAGCAGCCACCAACCGGGACAGGGTCTCAATGAGCAGTTCTTC
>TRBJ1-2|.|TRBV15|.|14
CATSRGMEGNGYTF
TGTGCCACCAGCAGAGGTATGGAGGGAAATGGCTACACCTTC
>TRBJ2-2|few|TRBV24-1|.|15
CATSAPGQRAGELFF
TGTGCCACCAGTGCACCGGGACAAAGGGCCGGGGAGCTGTTTTTT
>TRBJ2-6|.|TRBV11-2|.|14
CASSLASGANVLTF
TGTGCCAGCAGCTTAGCTTCTGGGGCCAACGTCCTGACTTTC